This T cell receptor (beta chain) derives from a study of shared T cell receptors in the human thymus. This CDR3 spans 15 amino acids. Germline V lookup: CDR1 GTSNPN, CDR2 SVGIG (reference sequence). Trimming stripped 1 base from V and 2 bases from J, with 12 bases between. Profiling relied on immunoSEQ multiplex PCR, and the TCRdb table lists in-frame clones only, not all of them. The sample yields some 640,000 clones, 80% to 90% seen once. This sample also belongs to another study, concerning human thymus T cells. Per that paper: Among thymic and blood repertoires, usage of V and J genes appeared biased. Highly overlapping thymic repertoires among unrelated individuals were reported in related research.

Sequencing was carried out using thymocytes. This rearrangement joins TRBV30 to TRBJ2-1, with a tentative D call TRBD1 (5 bases). This sequence originates from a boy in the first two years of life with a congenital heart defect. This chain's CDR3 is CAWSEGRSTYNEQFF. Written as DNA, the CDR3 is TGTGCCTGGAGTGAGGGGCGATCCACCTACAATGAGCAGTTCTTC.